Sequencing of this T cell receptor (beta chain) was carried out in a study of CD8 T cells in Susac syndrome. It was with random hexamers that about 0.45 to 1 ug RNA was reverse transcribed. TCRdb reanalysed the immunoSEQ multiplex PCR reads using MiXCR and keeps one entry per CDR3 protein. The sample has approximately 100,000 distinct CDR3 sequences; about 90% are singletons. The CDR3 has 18 amino acids. Germline values: CDR1 SGHVS, CDR2 FNYEAQ. V shed 4 bases, J shed 7 bases, and the junction held 16 bases outside the gene matches. FACS was used to enrich TEMRA cells, whereas the CD8+ and CD4+ T cells were obtained by negative isolation.

The sequenced material came from CD8+ T cells from PBMCs. The receptor's source is a human donor in good health. The chain recombines TRBV7-6 with TRBJ1-5; 10 bases match TRBD1. CDR3 sequence (DNA): TGTGCCAGCAGCTACCCGGGACAGGGGACCGTCTCATGGCAGCCCCAGCATTTT. It codes for CASSYPGQGTVSWQPQHF.